These 13 T cell receptor beta chains came from one sample sequenced in a study of T cells expressing NK-cell markers. After re-calling the 5' RACE reads, TCRdb lists one entry per CDR3 protein, DNA absent. This sample's table reports about 460,000 distinct CDR3 sequences. The sample consisted of blood T cells: a sorted CD56 or NKG2C T cell subset, CD4+ or CD8+ T cells, or bulk PBMC T cells (not recorded which). These receptors originate from a woman aged 50 to 60 in good health.

V gene TRBV7-9 combines with J gene TRBJ2-2; there is no DNA to check the TCRdb D call of TRBD1. The CDR3 has 14 residues. In germline, CDR1 is SEHNR, CDR2 FQNEAQ (reference sequence). CDR3 residues: CASSYPTVRGELFF.

The V call is TRBV20-1, the J call TRBJ2-3; the TRBD2 assignment by TCRdb is unverifiable without DNA. Germline CDR1 reads DFQATT; CDR2 reads SNEGSKA (reference sequence). The CDR3 covers 14 residues. CDR3 protein: CSARGAGGLNTQYF.

J is TRBJ2-6 and V is TRBV6-2 or TRBV6-3; the TRBD1 assignment by TCRdb is unverifiable without DNA. The CDR3 runs to 15 residues. In germline, CDR1 is MNHEY, CDR2 SVGEGT. CDR3 sequence: CASSRETGLPNVLTF.

The chain joins TRBV20-1 to TRBJ2-5; TCRdb calls TRBD2, which cannot be checked without DNA. The CDR3 runs 14 residues. The germline gives CDR1 DFQATT, CDR2 SNEGSKA (reference sequence). The CDR3 reads CSAPLAGGPETQYF.

This chain links TRBV12-3 or TRBV12-4 with TRBJ2-2; TCRdb's D call, TRBD1, is unchecked because there is no DNA. This CDR3 region has 15 residues. The CDR3 here is CASSSRDPNTGELFF.

The chain links TRBV5-6 to TRBJ1-1. Looked up from germline, CDR1 is SGHDT and CDR2 is YYEEEE. CDR3 length equals 14 residues. The CDR3 is CASSFFRGGAEAFF. Full variable domain (missing parts from reference TRBV5-6 and TRBJ1-1): DAGVTQSPTHLIKTRGQQVTLRCSPKSGHDTVSWYQQALGQGPQFIFQYYEEEERQRGNFPDRFSGHQFPNYSSELNVNALLLGDSALYLCASSFFRGGAEAFFGQGTRLTVV.

The rearrangement links TRBV24-1 to TRBJ2-1; the TRBD1 assignment by TCRdb is unverifiable without DNA. This CDR3 is 16 amino acids long. Germline CDR1 and CDR2: KGHDR and SFDVKD. The CDR3: CATSDRLGELGNEQFF.

The chain couples TRBV12-3 or TRBV12-4 to TRBJ2-1; TCRdb names TRBD2, which stays unverified in the absence of DNA. The CDR3 consists of 14 residues. This CDR3 reads CASSPSSGSNEQFF.

The chain is built from TRBV10-3 and TRBJ2-3; TCRdb's D call, TRBD1, is unchecked because there is no DNA. CDR1 ENHRY and CDR2 SYGVKD come from the germline V gene. The CDR3 spans 16 residues. The chain's CDR3 is CAIRPTGLTSTDTQYF.

V and J are TRBV9 and TRBJ1-4; TCRdb gives TRBD1 as the D gene, but with no DNA this cannot be confirmed. The CDR3 runs to 14 residues. Germline V CDR1 and CDR2: SGDLS, YYNGEE. The CDR3 reads CASSAGPPGEKLFF.

The gene calls are TRBV10-3 and TRBJ2-3; TCRdb reports TRBD2, a call that lacks DNA to check it against. CDR1 is ENHRY and CDR2 is SYGVKD in the germline V gene. This CDR3 comprises 17 residues. The CDR3 protein is CATSVRTSGRPTDTQYF.

The CDR3 reads CASSQDMRLDQETQYF. The chain carries TRBV3-1 and TRBJ2-5. The CDR3 contains 16 residues. Germline CDR1 LGHDT, CDR2 YNNKEL (reference sequence).

CDR3 sequence: CASSLGRQATEAFF. The rearrangement joins TRBV5-1 to TRBJ1-1. The CDR3 runs to 14 residues. The germline gives CDR1 SGHRS, CDR2 YFSETQ.